This passage covers 26 T cell receptor beta chains from one sample sequenced in a study of blood T cell repertoires in COVID-19. Assay used: immunoSEQ multiplex PCR; TCRdb lists only in-frame clones, some missing. This sample has about 170,000 clones; about 85% occur once, and the top ten carry around 1.2%. Sequencing input: peripheral blood. These receptors were taken from a man between 60 and 75 years old who had recovered from COVID-19.

This clone was seen just once. The chain couples TRBV5-5 to TRBJ2-2; possible D gene TRBD1, 6 bases. The CDR3 is 16 residues long. Germline CDR1 is SGHKS and CDR2 is YYEKEE (reference sequence). V was shortened by 1 base and J by 4 bases, with 14 bases between the two germline ends. CDR3 region: CASSLSGQLVTGELFF. CDR3 coding DNA: TGTGCCAGCAGCTTGAGTGGACAGCTAGTCACCGGGGAGCTGTTTTTT.

CDR3 DNA: TGCGCCAGCAGCCGAACTAGCTGGGGTTACAATGAGCAGTTCTTC. Translated, it gives CASSRTSWGYNEQFF. The V and J genes are TRBV5-1 and TRBJ2-1; D is perhaps TRBD2 (6 bases). V lost 4 bases and J lost 4, with 15 bases in between. Germline CDR1 reads SGHRS; CDR2 reads YFSETQ. This CDR3 has 15 residues.

V is TRBV15 and J is TRBJ1-2; D is unresolved. Between the trimmed V and J ends, which lost 0 bases and 3 bases, there was a span of 8 bases. The CDR3 contains 14 residues. Germline V CDR1 and CDR2: LNHNV, YYDKDF (reference sequence). The CDR3 coding sequence is TGTGCCACCAGCAGAGATAATCGGGACTATGGCTACACCTTC. It translates to CATSRDNRDYGYTF.

This chain joins TRBV7-2 and TRBJ2-7; 9 nucleotides align to TRBD1. This CDR3 has 15 amino acids. CDR1 is SGHTA, CDR2 FQGNSA, per germline. V lost 5 bases and J lost 7; bases outside the gene matches: 12. CDR3 in amino acids: CASSIWTGVSVEQYF. CDR3 sequence (DNA): TGTGCCAGCAGCATCTGGACAGGGGTCTCTGTGGAGCAGTACTTC.

The chain uses TRBV5-6 and TRBJ1-3, with D tentatively TRBD1 (6 bases). V lost 1 base, J lost 1 base, and 12 bases lay in between. From germline, CDR1 is SGHDT and CDR2 YYEEEE. The CDR3 contains 16 residues. In nucleotides, the CDR3 is TGTGCCAGCAGCTTGTCATTGAGGGGGTCTGGAAACACCATATATTTT. Translating gives CASSLSLRGSGNTIYF.

The chain is built from TRBV24-1 and TRBJ2-7; the D gene is possibly TRBD1 (6 bases). The V and J ends lost 4 bases and 3 bases respectively, with 12 bases between them. Germline V gives CDR1 KGHDR, CDR2 SFDVKD. This CDR3 has 14 amino acids. The CDR3 here is CATSDADSVYEQYF. In DNA, the CDR3 is TGTGCCACCAGTGACGCGGACAGCGTCTACGAGCAGTACTTC.

The chain couples TRBV6-5 to TRBJ2-1, with 7 bases aligning to TRBD2. The CDR3 is 15 amino acids. In germline, CDR1 is MNHEY, CDR2 SVGAGI. The ends lost 7 bases at V and 1 base at J; junction bases unmatched: 7. This CDR3 reads CASNPAGPSYNEQFF. The CDR3 nucleotides read TGTGCCAGCAACCCAGCGGGGCCTTCCTACAATGAGCAGTTCTTC.

This chain connects TRBV12-3 or TRBV12-4 to TRBJ2-5; D perhaps matches TRBD2 (6 bases). CDR3 length: 13 residues. The germline V and J ends were trimmed by 4 bases and 0 bases, with 6 bases remaining between them. The CDR3 protein is CASSWDYQETQYF. The DNA for the CDR3 is TGTGCCAGCAGTTGGGACTACCAAGAGACCCAGTACTTC.

The chain joins TRBV10-3 to TRBJ2-7; 11 bases are shared with TRBD1. V shed 6 bases and J 3 bases; nucleotides not matched to a gene: 4. CDR3 length equals 14 residues. The V gene's germline CDR1 is ENHRY and CDR2 SYGVKD. CDR3 sequence reads: CAIRPGQGGYEQYF. Here the CDR3 DNA reads TGTGCCATCAGGCCGGGACAGGGGGGCTACGAGCAGTACTTC.

This chain links TRBV11-2 with TRBJ1-2, with D unclear. This CDR3 is 13 amino acids long. Trimming took 5 bases from V and 4 from J, leaving 11 bases between them. Germline-derived CDR1 and CDR2 are SGHAT and FQNNGV. The CDR3 region is CASSEGRGYGYTF. The CDR3 DNA sequence: TGTGCCAGCAGCGAGGGCCGTGGCTATGGCTACACCTTC.

V gene TRBV5-6 combines with J gene TRBJ1-1; D not resolved. V gave up 3 bases and J gave up 8 bases, with 8 bases separating them. CDR3 size: 11 residues. CDR1 SGHDT and CDR2 YYEEEE come from the germline V gene. CDR3 in amino acids: CASSWREEAFF. The CDR3 coding sequence is TGTGCCAGCAGCTGGAGGGAGGAAGCTTTCTTT. Based on the CDR3 plus reference TRBV5-6 and TRBJ1-1, the full variable domain is DAGVTQSPTHLIKTRGQQVTLRCSPKSGHDTVSWYQQALGQGPQFIFQYYEEEERQRGNFPDRFSGHQFPNYSSELNVNALLLGDSALYLCASSWREEAFFGQGTRLTVV.

The chain is built from TRBV18 and TRBJ2-2; D ambiguous. The germline V gene encodes CDR1 KGHSH and CDR2 LQKENI. V was trimmed by 6 bases and J by 2 bases, leaving 10 bases between them. The CDR3 covers 14 residues. CDR3 amino acids: CASSPNSNTGELFF. CDR3 sequence (DNA): TGTGCCAGCTCCCCTAACAGTAACACCGGGGAGCTGTTTTTT.

The chain is built from TRBV6-5 and TRBJ1-1, with no clear D. The germline gives CDR1 MNHEY, CDR2 SVGAGI. The V and J ends lost 0 bases and 10 bases respectively, with 12 bases between them. The CDR3 length is 13 residues. DNA for the CDR3: TGTGCCAGCAGTTACTCTGGGCCCCTGGGAGCTTTCTTT. It yields the protein CASSYSGPLGAFF.

This chain connects TRBV5-4 to TRBJ1-2, with 7 positions matching TRBD1. This CDR3 spans 13 amino acids. The germline V gene encodes CDR1 SGHNT and CDR2 YYREEE (reference sequence). The V gene end was trimmed by 2 bases and the J gene end by 8 bases; junction bases not matched to a gene: 6. The CDR3 protein is CASSFLVGGGYTF. In DNA form, the CDR3 reads TGTGCCAGCAGCTTCCTTGTAGGGGGCGGCTACACCTTC. Full variable domain (remainder filled in from reference TRBV5-4 and TRBJ1-2): ETGVTQSPTHLIKTRGQQVTLRCSSQSGHNTVSWYQQALGQGPQFIFQYYREEENGRGNFPPRFSGLQFPNYSSELNVNALELDDSALYLCASSFLVGGGYTFGSGTRLTVV.

The V call is TRBV18, the J call TRBJ1-1, with D tentatively TRBD1 (5 bases). V shed 9 bases and J shed 3 bases, with 14 bases lying between them. The CDR3 sequence is 13 residues long. Germline V gives CDR1 KGHSH, CDR2 LQKENI. CDR3 residues: CASSIDRDTEAFF. CDR3 coding DNA: TGTGCCAGTAGTATAGACAGAGACACTGAAGCTTTCTTT.

The rearrangement uses TRBV29-1 and TRBJ2-5, with D hard to call. Looked up from germline, CDR1 is SQVTM and CDR2 is ANQGSEA. The V and J ends lost 8 bases and 1 base respectively, with 8 bases between them. This CDR3 region has 11 residues. The CDR3 DNA is TGCAGCTCCCAGGTCCAAGAGACCCAGTACTTC. This encodes CSSQVQETQYF. Based on the CDR3 plus reference TRBV29-1 and TRBJ2-5, the full variable domain is SAVISQKPSRDICQRGTSLTIQCQVDSQVTMMFWYRQQPGQSLTLIATANQGSEATYESGFVIDKFPISRPNLTFSTLTVSNMSPEDSSIYLCSSQVQETQYFGPGTRLLVL.

CDR3 protein: CASSSTGGAGADTQYF. CDR3 DNA: TGTGCCAGCAGCAGTACAGGGGGCGCGGGCGCAGATACGCAGTATTTT. The chain is built from TRBV7-3 and TRBJ2-3; 9 bases line up with TRBD1. The CDR3 length is 16 residues. Germline CDR1 reads SGHTA; CDR2 reads FQGTGA. The trim removed 5 bases at V and 4 bases at J, leaving 10 bases unmatched. Looking up the rest from reference TRBV7-3 and TRBJ2-3 gives the full variable domain: GAGVSQTPSNKVTEKGKYVELRCDPISGHTALYWYRQSLGQGPEFLIYFQGTGAADDSGLPNDRFFAVRPEGSVSTLKIQRTERGDSAVYLCASSSTGGAGADTQYFGPGTRLTVL.

This chain connects TRBV6-4 to TRBJ2-4; 13 bases map to TRBD2. Germline V CDR1 and CDR2: MRHNA, SNTAGT. The CDR3 runs to 16 residues. V was clipped by 9 bases and J by 0 bases; unmatched bases: 5. This chain's CDR3 is CARTSGGFIAKNIQYF. The CDR3 DNA is TGTGCCAGGACTAGCGGGGGGTTTATAGCCAAAAACATTCAGTACTTC.

The chain joins TRBV6-5 to TRBJ2-5, with 9 bases that match TRBD2. The V gene's germline CDR1 is MNHEY and CDR2 SVGAGI. CDR3 size: 15 residues. Losses at the gene ends were 0 bases for V and 5 bases for J; bases not matched to a gene: 4. CDR3: CASSYSGLASETQYF. In DNA form, the CDR3 reads TGTGCCAGCAGTTACTCGGGACTAGCTTCGGAGACCCAGTACTTC.

This clone has only one observation. The V gene is TRBV6-5, the J gene TRBJ2-7; D is unresolved. This CDR3 has 12 residues. Germline assignment: CDR1 MNHEY and CDR2 SVGAGI. Trimming removed 8 bases at V and 2 bases at J, with 10 bases between. The CDR3 DNA reads TGTGCCAGCTTCCTTTATACCTACGAGCAGTACTTC. This codes for CASFLYTYEQYF.

J is TRBJ2-2 and V is TRBV6-2 or TRBV6-3, with 8 bases fitting TRBD1. The J segment lost 0 bases and the V segment lost 5 bases, leaving 5 bases of the junction unmatched. Germline V gene lookup returns CDR1 MNHEY and CDR2 SVGEGT. The CDR3 consists of 16 residues. The CDR3 DNA reads TGTGCCAGCAGTCGACAGGGGATCACGAACACCGGGGAGCTGTTTTTT. It is translated as CASSRQGITNTGELFF.

This clone was seen just once. V is TRBV7-2 and J is TRBJ1-2; TRBD1 matches 8 bases. CDR3 size: 14 residues. With 6 bases clipped from V and 3 bases from J, the junction kept 6 bases outside the gene matches. The V gene's germline CDR1 is SGHTA and CDR2 FQGNSA. The CDR3 loop reads CASRRTGIDYGYTF. CDR3 in DNA: TGTGCCAGCAGGAGGACAGGGATAGACTATGGCTACACCTTC.

V and J are TRBV6-4 and TRBJ2-1, with 9 positions matching TRBD1. Per germline, CDR1 MRHNA and CDR2 SNTAGT. Germline trimming cut 5 bases from V and 7 bases from J; bases unmatched to any gene: 12. The CDR3 sequence is 16 residues long. The CDR3 DNA reads as TGTGCCAGCAGTCGTACCCCGGGACAGGGCGGGAATGAGCAGTTCTTC. Amino acids: CASSRTPGQGGNEQFF.

This clone was recorded once. CDR3 region: CASSFLGGAIVETQYF. In nucleotides, the CDR3 is TGTGCCAGCAGCTTTTTGGGGGGGGCGATAGTGGAGACCCAGTACTTC. This rearrangement joins TRBV5-6 to TRBJ2-5, with D possibly matching TRBD2 (7 bases). The germline gives CDR1 SGHDT, CDR2 YYEEEE. The CDR3 consists of 16 residues. V was cut by 2 bases and J by 5 bases, with 19 bases left in between.

V and J are TRBV30 and TRBJ2-2, with a possible D match to TRBD2 (6 bases). CDR1 GTSNPN and CDR2 SVGIG come from the germline V gene (reference sequence). CDR3 length equals 15 residues. V was shortened by 2 bases and J by 3 bases, with 13 bases between the two germline ends. The CDR3 here is CAWSPIWGDTGELFF. Here the CDR3 DNA reads TGTGCCTGGAGTCCCATCTGGGGGGACACCGGGGAGCTGTTTTTT.

The chain joins TRBV7-4 to TRBJ1-3; D not certain. The CDR3 is 14 residues long. V was clipped by 8 bases and J by 0 bases, with 11 bases between them. CDR1 SGHVT and CDR2 SQSDAQ come from the germline V gene. CDR3 protein: CASLPVHSGNTIYF. CDR3 DNA sequence: TGTGCCAGCCTACCGGTTCACTCTGGAAACACCATATATTTT.